The rows below give T cell receptor beta chains drawn from one sample of a study of blood T cell repertoires in COVID-19. Clones were sequenced by immunoSEQ multiplex PCR, and TCRdb holds only the in-frame ones, with some missing. The table includes under 250,000 clones, 80% detected once. Sequencing was done on a sample of PBMCs or T cells enriched from blood (not recorded which). The source of these receptors is a man aged 25-40 years with acute COVID-19. Both conserved end residues are part of each CDR3. Fields, in order: J gene, D gene, clone size, V gene, CDR3 DNA, CDR3 protein. A D gene is named only where the DNA matches it firmly. Rows may omit the clone size; those that give it use once, few, many or a size class.

j_gene: TRBJ1-2; d_gene: TRBD1; abundance: NA; v_gene: TRBV3-1/TRBV3-2; CDR3nt: TGTGCCAGCAGCCCTTCGAAGGGGGCGAACGGCTATGGCTACACCTTC; CDR3aa: CASSPSKGANGYGYTF
j_gene: TRBJ2-7; d_gene: TRBD1; abundance: NA; v_gene: TRBV18; CDR3nt: TGTGCCAGCTCGGACCGGGACAGATCATCCTACGAGCAGTACTTC; CDR3aa: CASSDRDRSSYEQYF
j_gene: TRBJ1-3; d_gene: NA; abundance: NA; v_gene: TRBV5-6; CDR3nt: TGTGCCAGCAGCCTTCTGGGAAACACCATATATTTT; CDR3aa: CASSLLGNTIYF
j_gene: TRBJ2-3; d_gene: NA; abundance: NA; v_gene: TRBV2; CDR3nt: TGTGCCAGCTCAAGGGGAACAGATACGCAGTATTTT; CDR3aa: CASSRGTDTQYF
j_gene: TRBJ2-7; d_gene: TRBD1; abundance: NA; v_gene: TRBV5-1; CDR3nt: TGCGCCAGCAGCTTCTCCGGGACAGCTCTCTCCTACGAGCAGTACTTC; CDR3aa: CASSFSGTALSYEQYF
j_gene: TRBJ1-5; d_gene: NA; abundance: NA; v_gene: TRBV28; CDR3nt: TGTGCCAGCAGTTTATCCGCAGGGGCGGCACAGCCCCAGCATTTT; CDR3aa: CASSLSAGAAQPQHF
j_gene: TRBJ1-5; d_gene: NA; abundance: NA; v_gene: TRBV27; CDR3nt: TGTGCCAGTCAGGGAAATAGCAATCAGCCCCAGCATTTT; CDR3aa: CASQGNSNQPQHF
j_gene: TRBJ1-2; d_gene: TRBD1; abundance: NA; v_gene: TRBV4-1; CDR3nt: TGCGCCAGCAGCCAAGAAGGTACAGGGGACAACTATGGCTACACCTTC; CDR3aa: CASSQEGTGDNYGYTF
j_gene: TRBJ1-2; d_gene: NA; abundance: NA; v_gene: TRBV9; CDR3nt: TGTGCCAGCAGCGTAGTCGGGGGGCAAGGCTACACCTTC; CDR3aa: CASSVVGGQGYTF
j_gene: TRBJ1-1; d_gene: TRBD1; abundance: NA; v_gene: TRBV28; CDR3nt: TGTGCCAGCAGTCAACACAGGGGACTGAACACTGAAGCTTTCTTT; CDR3aa: CASSQHRGLNTEAFF
j_gene: TRBJ2-2; d_gene: TRBD2; abundance: NA; v_gene: TRBV7-9; CDR3nt: TGTGCCAGCAGCTTGGGTACTAGCGGGGGAGTCACCGGGGAGCTGTTTTTT; CDR3aa: CASSLGTSGGVTGELFF
j_gene: TRBJ2-1; d_gene: TRBD2; abundance: once; v_gene: TRBV24-1; CDR3nt: TGTGCCACCAGTGATACCCAGACTAGCGGGGGGGCCAAGCAGTTCTTC; CDR3aa: CATSDTQTSGGAKQFF
j_gene: TRBJ2-1; d_gene: TRBD1; abundance: NA; v_gene: TRBV7-9; CDR3nt: TGTGCCAGCAGCATTCGGACAGGGATGAACAATGAGCAGTTCTTC; CDR3aa: CASSIRTGMNNEQFF
j_gene: TRBJ2-3; d_gene: TRBD2; abundance: NA; v_gene: TRBV18; CDR3nt: TGTGCCAGCTCACCGAATAGCGGGGGGAGCACAGATACGCAGTATTTT; CDR3aa: CASSPNSGGSTDTQYF
j_gene: TRBJ2-4; d_gene: TRBD1; abundance: once; v_gene: TRBV5-6; CDR3nt: TGTGCCAGCAGCTCCGGGACAGGGTGGGGGGACATTCAGTACTTC; CDR3aa: CASSSGTGWGDIQYF
j_gene: TRBJ2-7; d_gene: NA; abundance: NA; v_gene: TRBV4-1; CDR3nt: TGCGCCAGCAGCTCCCAACTCCTAAATGAGCAGTACTTC; CDR3aa: CASSSQLLNEQYF
j_gene: TRBJ1-3; d_gene: NA; abundance: NA; v_gene: TRBV9; CDR3nt: TGTGCCAGCAGCGTAGTGGGAGCTGGAAACACCATATATTTT; CDR3aa: CASSVVGAGNTIYF
j_gene: TRBJ1-1; d_gene: NA; abundance: NA; v_gene: TRBV5-1; CDR3nt: TGCGCCAGCAGCCTTGGACAGTGGGGGACCACTGAAGCTTTCTTT; CDR3aa: CASSLGQWGTTEAFF
j_gene: TRBJ2-1; d_gene: NA; abundance: few; v_gene: TRBV3-1/TRBV3-2; CDR3nt: TGTGCCAGCAGCCACTGGAAGGAGGCAAATGAGCAGTTCTTC; CDR3aa: CASSHWKEANEQFF
j_gene: TRBJ2-2; d_gene: NA; abundance: NA; v_gene: TRBV9; CDR3nt: TGTGCCAGCAGCTCCCTTCTGATCCTCACGGGGGTGGACACCGGGGAGCTGTTTTTT; CDR3aa: CASSSLLILTGVDTGELFF
j_gene: TRBJ1-5; d_gene: NA; abundance: NA; v_gene: TRBV2; CDR3nt: TGTGCCAGCAGTGCCAAAACGGCGCGGAGCAATCAGCCCCAGCATTTT; CDR3aa: CASSAKTARSNQPQHF
j_gene: TRBJ1-2; d_gene: NA; abundance: NA; v_gene: TRBV28; CDR3nt: TGTGCCAGCAGTTTTTATACAGGGAGCTACACCTTC; CDR3aa: CASSFYTGSYTF
j_gene: TRBJ2-5; d_gene: NA; abundance: NA; v_gene: TRBV28; CDR3nt: TGTGCCAGCAGTAACATCAGGGGGACCCAGTACTTC; CDR3aa: CASSNIRGTQYF
j_gene: TRBJ1-4; d_gene: NA; abundance: NA; v_gene: TRBV29-1; CDR3nt: TGCAGCGTTTCACAGTCTGTCCTCAAAGAAAAACTGTTTTTT; CDR3aa: CSVSQSVLKEKLFF
j_gene: TRBJ1-2; d_gene: TRBD1; abundance: NA; v_gene: TRBV2; CDR3nt: TGTGCCAGCAGTGAAAAGACAGGGGGCTCCTATGGCTACACCTTC; CDR3aa: CASSEKTGGSYGYTF
j_gene: TRBJ1-1; d_gene: TRBD1; abundance: NA; v_gene: TRBV2; CDR3nt: TGTGCCAGCAGTGACCCCGGGACAGGGGATCCTGAAGCTTTCTTT; CDR3aa: CASSDPGTGDPEAFF
j_gene: TRBJ1-1; d_gene: NA; abundance: NA; v_gene: TRBV27; CDR3nt: TGTGCCAGCAATCAGGGAAGGGGTCCGGCCGCTTTCTTT; CDR3aa: CASNQGRGPAAFF
j_gene: TRBJ1-5; d_gene: NA; abundance: NA; v_gene: TRBV19; CDR3nt: TGTGCCAGTAGTATAAACAGTCTCGAGCCCCAGCATTTT; CDR3aa: CASSINSLEPQHF
j_gene: TRBJ1-6; d_gene: NA; abundance: NA; v_gene: TRBV21-1; CDR3nt: TGTGCCAGCAGCCCGCGGGACAGGGAGAATGATTCACCCCTCCACTTT; CDR3aa: CASSPRDRENDSPLHF
j_gene: TRBJ1-2; d_gene: TRBD1; abundance: NA; v_gene: TRBV3-1/TRBV3-2; CDR3nt: TGTGCCAGCAGCGTAGACAGGGGGCAGGATGGCTACACCTTC; CDR3aa: CASSVDRGQDGYTF
j_gene: TRBJ2-5; d_gene: TRBD2; abundance: NA; v_gene: TRBV9; CDR3nt: TGTGCCAGCAGCGTAGGGCGGGGGGGCTCCCAAGAGACCCAGTACTTC; CDR3aa: CASSVGRGGSQETQYF
j_gene: TRBJ2-3; d_gene: TRBD1; abundance: NA; v_gene: TRBV7-6; CDR3nt: TGTGCCAGCAGCACGTCGACAGGGAGAGGCACAGATACGCAGTATTTT; CDR3aa: CASSTSTGRGTDTQYF
j_gene: TRBJ1-1; d_gene: TRBD1; abundance: few; v_gene: TRBV18; CDR3nt: TGTGCCAGCTCACCACCTGGGACAGGGCATTCTGAAGCTTTCTTT; CDR3aa: CASSPPGTGHSEAFF
j_gene: TRBJ2-7; d_gene: TRBD2; abundance: NA; v_gene: TRBV5-1; CDR3nt: TGCGCCAGCAGCTTGGATAATCTAGCGGTCCTCGAGCAGTACTTC; CDR3aa: CASSLDNLAVLEQYF
j_gene: TRBJ1-5; d_gene: TRBD1; abundance: NA; v_gene: TRBV30; CDR3nt: TGTGCCTGGAGTGTACAAGGGGGCGGGCAGCCCCAGCATTTT; CDR3aa: CAWSVQGGGQPQHF
j_gene: TRBJ1-3; d_gene: TRBD1; abundance: NA; v_gene: TRBV9; CDR3nt: TGTGCCAGCAGCGTAGGACAGGGAATTGGAAACACCATATATTTT; CDR3aa: CASSVGQGIGNTIYF
j_gene: TRBJ2-3; d_gene: NA; abundance: NA; v_gene: TRBV28; CDR3nt: TGTGCCAGCAGTCGGGGGACAGATACGCAGTATTTT; CDR3aa: CASSRGTDTQYF
j_gene: TRBJ1-3; d_gene: NA; abundance: NA; v_gene: TRBV6-5; CDR3nt: TGTGCCAGCACGGGATCCTCTGGAAACACCATATATTTT; CDR3aa: CASTGSSGNTIYF
j_gene: TRBJ2-4; d_gene: TRBD1; abundance: NA; v_gene: TRBV10-3; CDR3nt: TGTGCCATCAGTGAGTCGGCAGGGGGCTCGAACATTCAGTACTTC; CDR3aa: CAISESAGGSNIQYF
j_gene: TRBJ1-1; d_gene: NA; abundance: NA; v_gene: TRBV2; CDR3nt: TGTGCCAGCAGTCCGGGACACAAGAACACTGAAGCTTTCTTT; CDR3aa: CASSPGHKNTEAFF